What follows is one TCR beta chain and its context. Its antigen is not identified. None of the donors, who were healthy HIV-negative adults, had recently had acute infections or vaccinations. From germline, CDR1 is SEHNR and CDR2 FQNEAQ (reference sequence). The CDR3 extends over 15 amino acids. The V segment lost 2 bases and the J segment 0 bases; nucleotides outside the gene matches: 4. Per sorted-subset replicate PCR, input was roughly 200 ng DNA, representing about 32,000 T cell genomes. Sequencing used immunoSEQ multiplex PCR; TCRdb keeps in-frame clones, though not all of them. The table records 2 million to 3 million clones, over 85% of them present only once. The sample comes from a study of shared clonotypes between healthy human individuals. Study outcomes and limitations: It was the few donors that limited the genetic and exposure-history diversity represented. Researchers sampled blood only, noting tissue repertoires likely differ.

Source material: naive CD4+ T cells from PBMCs. As for subset: CD45RA+ positively selected. This TCR was recovered from a man aged 18-30 years in good health. Some clones in this sample may be carry-over from other donors' samples. This sequence joins TRBV7-9 and TRBJ2-7; TRBD2 agrees at 7 bases. The CDR3 region is CASSLLRTSSYEQYF. DNA for the CDR3: TGTGCCAGCAGCTTATTACGGACTAGCTCCTACGAGCAGTACTTC.